Listed here are 20 T cell receptor beta chains from one sample, sequenced in a study of cytomegalovirus exposure and HLA in healthy donors. PCR primers comprised 60 Vbeta and 13 Jbeta primers. Sequencing was performed with immunoSEQ multiplex PCR; in TCRdb, only in-frame clones are kept and a portion is missing. The top ten hold under 3.5% of the sample, which has tens of thousands of clones, 85% to 95% seen once. Sequenced input: PBMCs. These receptors were obtained from a young woman in good health and CMV-seronegative.

This clone was seen once. J is TRBJ2-2 and V is TRBV9, with D possibly matching TRBD1 (5 bases). Looked up from germline, CDR1 is SGDLS and CDR2 is YYNGEE. V was shortened by 0 bases and J by 1 base, with 7 bases between the two germline ends. The CDR3 length is 15 residues. CDR3 residues: CASSVGTGNTGELFF. CDR3 coding DNA: TGTGCCAGCAGCGTAGGAACAGGGAACACCGGGGAGCTGTTTTTT.

The chain combines TRBV9 with TRBJ1-1, with unresolved D. The V and J ends lost 1 base and 5 bases respectively, with 9 bases between them. The germline CDR1 and CDR2 sequences are SGDLS and YYNGEE. The CDR3 is made up of 13 amino acids. The CDR3 here is CASSVTEGTEAFF. DNA of the CDR3: TGTGCCAGCAGCGTAACAGAAGGAACTGAAGCTTTCTTT.

The chain couples TRBV18 to TRBJ2-4; D possibly corresponds to TRBD2 (6 bases). The CDR3 consists of 15 residues. Germline V gives CDR1 KGHSH, CDR2 LQKENI. Between the trimmed V and J ends, which lost 2 bases and 4 bases, there was a span of 12 bases. In DNA, the CDR3 is TGTGCCAGCTCACCATGGGGACTCACTAAAAACATTCAGTACTTC. Amino acid sequence: CASSPWGLTKNIQYF. Full variable domain (remainder filled in from reference TRBV18 and TRBJ2-4): NAGVMQNPRHLVRRRGQEARLRCSPMKGHSHVYWYRQLPEEGLKFMVYLQKENIIDESGMPKERFSAEFPKEGPSILRIQQVVRGDSAAYFCASSPWGLTKNIQYFGAGTRLSVL.

The chain uses TRBV11-2 and TRBJ2-1; a weak D match, TRBD2 (6 bases). The germline V and J ends were trimmed by 6 bases and 7 bases, with 25 bases remaining between them. The germline V gene has CDR1 SGHAT and CDR2 FQNNGV. The CDR3 consists of 17 residues. CDR3 sequence reads: CASRHVLDYRKVNEQFF. CDR3 sequence (DNA): TGTGCCAGCAGACATGTGTTGGACTACCGAAAGGTGAATGAGCAGTTCTTC.

The V and J genes are TRBV7-9 and TRBJ2-1, with 7 bases identical to TRBD2. The CDR3 contains 14 residues. V lost 7 bases, J lost 8 bases, and 11 bases stayed unmatched. Germline V CDR1 and CDR2: SEHNR, FQNEAQ (reference sequence). CDR3 nucleotides: TGTGCCAGCATCCACTCACGGGGGGTCTATGAGCAGTTCTTC. It codes for CASIHSRGVYEQFF.

This sequence joins TRBV5-6 and TRBJ1-4, with a tentative D call TRBD1 (6 bases). The germline gives CDR1 SGHDT, CDR2 YYEEEE. This CDR3 has 17 residues. With 4 bases removed from V and 0 bases from J, the gap between germline ends came to 16 bases. The chain's CDR3 is CASSPGVRTATNEKLFF. DNA for the CDR3: TGTGCCAGCAGCCCAGGGGTTCGGACCGCAACTAATGAAAAACTGTTTTTT.

The chain employs TRBV6-5 and TRBJ1-4, with 9 positions matching TRBD1. This CDR3 is 15 amino acids long. The J segment lost 3 bases and the V segment lost 6 bases, leaving 5 bases of the junction unmatched. Germline CDR1 is MNHEY and CDR2 is SVGAGI. The CDR3 DNA reads TGTGCCAGCAGCCGCCGGGACAGGGCTAATGAAAAACTGTTTTTT. Translating it yields CASSRRDRANEKLFF.

This clone was recorded a few times. The V gene is TRBV6-4, the J gene TRBJ2-1; TRBD2 matches at 11 bases. The J segment lost 5 bases and the V segment lost 4 bases, leaving 1 base of the junction unmatched. Germline V gene data show CDR1 as MRHNA and CDR2 as SNTAGT. CDR3 length: 14 residues. The CDR3 reads CASSGLAGNNEQFF. CDR3 in DNA: TGTGCCAGCAGTGGACTAGCGGGGAACAATGAGCAGTTCTTC.

The V gene is TRBV4-1, the J gene TRBJ2-1; maybe TRBD2 (6 bases). V was trimmed by 3 bases and J by 4 bases, leaving 22 bases between them. Germline CDR1 is MGHRA and CDR2 is YSYEKL. This CDR3 has 18 residues. CDR3 DNA: TGCGCCAGCAGCCACGGGACTCCGTTTACCACCCTGTACAATGAGCAGTTCTTC. Its protein product is CASSHGTPFTTLYNEQFF.

With respect to this clone: Relative to the germline gene, one junction end is altered; a read error may explain this. The chain joins TRBV7-9 to TRBJ2-1, with D perhaps TRBD2 (5 bases). The length of the CDR3 is 16 residues. Germline V gene lookup returns CDR1 SEHNR and CDR2 FQNEAQ (reference sequence). In DNA, the CDR3 is TGTTCCAGCAGCTTAGTGGGGAGTACATCCTACAATGAGCAGTTCTTC. Protein: CSSSLVGSTSYNEQFF.

J is TRBJ2-1 and V is TRBV7-9, with D possibly matching TRBD2 (5 bases). The CDR3 is 15 residues long. CDR1 is SEHNR and CDR2 is FQNEAQ in the germline V gene (reference sequence). Trimming pared 7 bases from V and 1 base from J, leaving 14 bases between. CDR3 amino acids: CASTMQRGSYNEQFF. In DNA, the CDR3 is TGTGCCAGCACCATGCAACGGGGTTCCTACAATGAGCAGTTCTTC.

The chain employs TRBV5-1 and TRBJ2-5; D possibly corresponds to TRBD1 (6 bases). The CDR3 spans 14 residues. Germline V gives CDR1 SGHRS, CDR2 YFSETQ. The V and J ends lost 4 bases and 5 bases respectively, with 15 bases between them. In DNA, the CDR3 is TGCGCCAGCAGCATCCTACAGGGATGGGAGACCCAGTACTTC. Translating gives CASSILQGWETQYF.

The chain is built from TRBV4-3 and TRBJ1-1, with D possibly matching TRBD1 (6 bases). V lost 0 bases to trimming and J lost 1 base, with 9 bases between them. There are 15 residues in the CDR3. Germline assignment: CDR1 LGHNA and CDR2 YSLEER. CDR3 sequence: CASSQEPGQNTEAFF. CDR3 DNA: TGCGCCAGCAGCCAAGAACCGGGACAGAACACTGAAGCTTTCTTT.

This chain links TRBV5-1 with TRBJ2-3, with TRBD2 matching over 9 bases. CDR1 is SGHRS and CDR2 is YFSETQ in the germline V gene. The CDR3 loop spans 16 amino acids. Trimming took 4 bases from V and 4 from J; bases not matched to a gene: 10. The CDR3 is CASSVQGSGSADTQYF. CDR3 sequence (DNA): TGCGCCAGCAGCGTCCAAGGTAGCGGGAGCGCAGATACGCAGTATTTT.

The chain has TRBV15 and TRBJ2-1; 8 bases fit TRBD2. V shed 7 bases, J shed 9 bases, and the junction held 11 bases outside the gene matches. Germline CDR1 reads LNHNV; CDR2 reads YYDKDF (reference sequence). This CDR3 is built from 14 residues. The CDR3 loop reads CATTGLVNPTEQFF. DNA of the CDR3: TGTGCCACCACGGGACTAGTAAACCCCACTGAGCAGTTCTTC. The full variable domain, rest sourced from reference TRBV15 and TRBJ2-1, is DAMVIQNPRYQVTQFGKPVTLSCSQTLNHNVMYWYQQKSSQAPKLLFHYYDKDFNNEADTPDNFQSRRPNTSFCFLDIRSPGLGDTAMYLCATTGLVNPTEQFFGPGTRLTVL.

J is TRBJ2-3 and V is TRBV11-2; D remains ambiguous. The length of the CDR3 is 14 residues. Trimming shortened V by 8 bases and J by 5 bases, and 17 bases separated the two germline ends. Per germline, CDR1 SGHAT and CDR2 FQNNGV. This CDR3 is CASLEAIMGDTQYF. The CDR3 nucleotides read TGTGCCAGCCTGGAAGCGATAATGGGAGATACGCAGTATTTT.

This clone occurred once. This CDR3 reads CASSLVGDSSYNEQFF. The DNA for the CDR3 is TGCGCCAGCAGCTTGGTGGGAGATAGCTCCTACAATGAGCAGTTCTTC. The chain has TRBV5-1 and TRBJ2-1, with D possibly being TRBD2 (5 bases). Germline V gives CDR1 SGHRS, CDR2 YFSETQ. V lost 0 bases and J 0 bases, leaving 10 bases between the germline ends. The CDR3 extends over 16 amino acids. Using reference TRBV5-1 and TRBJ2-1 for the parts outside the CDR3, the full variable domain is KAGVTQTPRYLIKTRGQQVTLSCSPISGHRSVSWYQQTPGQGLQFLFEYFSETQRNKGNFPGRFSGRQFSNSRSEMNVSTLELGDSALYLCASSLVGDSSYNEQFFGPGTRLTVL.

This clone was counted a few times. The rearrangement links TRBV29-1 to TRBJ2-1, with 9 bases aligning to TRBD2. The CDR3 totals 15 residues. V trimming: 1 base; J trimming: 5 bases; junction bases outside the gene matches: 6. CDR1 is SQVTM and CDR2 is ANQGSEA in the germline V gene. DNA for the CDR3: TGCAGCGTTGAAGGAGTGACTAGCGGAAACAATGAGCAGTTCTTC. Translating gives CSVEGVTSGNNEQFF.

The chain employs TRBV11-1 and TRBJ2-1; 12 bases align to TRBD2. The CDR3 spans 15 residues. The J segment lost 7 bases and the V segment lost 5 bases, leaving 6 bases of the junction unmatched. Germline V gives CDR1 SGHAT, CDR2 FQDESV (reference sequence). DNA of the CDR3: TGTGCCAGCAGCCGAAGACTAGCGGGAGAGAATGAGCAGTTCTTC. It encodes CASSRRLAGENEQFF.

CDR3 loop: CASSLGGQVYYGYTF. DNA of the CDR3: TGTGCCAGCAGCTTAGGCGGACAGGTCTACTATGGCTACACCTTC. V is TRBV5-8 and J is TRBJ1-2; TRBD1 matches at 7 bases. CDR3 length: 15 amino acids. In germline, CDR1 is SGHTS, CDR2 YDEGEE. V shed 2 bases, J shed 3 bases, and the junction held 7 bases outside the gene matches. Drawing the rest from reference TRBV5-8 and TRBJ1-2, the complete variable domain is EAGVTQSPTHLIKTRGQQATLRCSPISGHTSVYWYQQALGLGLQFLLWYDEGEERNRGNFPPRFSGRQFPNYSSELNVNALELEDSALYLCASSLGGQVYYGYTFGSGTRLTVV.